The sequence of this TCR beta chain was determined in a study of T cells in Graves' hyperthyroidism and ophthalmopathy. V shed 9 bases, J shed 4 bases, and the junction held 6 bases outside the gene matches. Germline lookup yields CDR1 MNHNS and CDR2 SASEGT. This CDR3 comprises 14 residues. In making diagnoses, clinical symptoms, serum thyroxine and TRAb, thyroid ultrasound and orbital computed tomography were all used. The sample holds a few counts of this clonotype. What it binds is unknown. Study-level findings and limits: Most clonotypes that expanded in the thyroid above 0.001 also showed up in blood. A model built on 13 V-J features separated ophthalmopathy from stable hyperthyroidism.

The CDR3 regions of TCR beta were amplified from RNA transcripts. HTBI primers were employed in a first-round RT-PCR of the TCR CDR3. TCRdb re-analysed the multiplex PCR reads in MiXCR, keeping a single row per CDR3 protein. In the table there are approximately 360,000 distinct CDR3 sequences, 15% to 19% of which are singletons. The source of this sequence is a woman aged 18-35 years with Graves' hyperthyroidism that later progressed to Graves' ophthalmopathy. V gene TRBV6-1 combines with J gene TRBJ2-1; the match to TRBD2 covers 10 bases. The specimen sequenced was blood. The CDR3 sequence is CASTSGIVYNEQFF. The CDR3 coding sequence is TGTGCCAGTACTAGCGGGATAGTATACAATGAGCAGTTCTTC.